The clone carrying this T cell receptor (beta chain) was seen a single time. The germline gives CDR1 LNHDA, CDR2 SQIVND (reference sequence). The CDR3 is made up of 13 amino acids. Using immunoSEQ multiplex PCR, the repertoire was profiled, and TCRdb retains in-frame clones only, with some absent. The data contain hundreds of thousands of clones, 80% to 90% of them singletons. Cohort assignment relied on participant-reported clinical history. Exposed enrollees encountered a COVID-19 case at some point within 2 weeks before study entry. This sample stems from a study of blood T cell repertoires in COVID-19. The overall study: There were acute and convalescent COVID-19 samples, and they came from the United States, Italy and Spain. T cells, B-cell-depleted T cells, or PBMCs supplied cDNA or gDNA.

The rearrangement uses TRBV19 and TRBJ2-1; 7 bases match TRBD2. The sequenced material came from PBMCs or T cells enriched from blood (not recorded which). This clonotype was sampled from a man aged 45-60 years who had been exposed to COVID-19. Here the CDR3 reads CGTGLPQYNEQFF. The CDR3 DNA reads TGTGGTACGGGACTACCACAATACAATGAGCAGTTCTTC.